This T cell receptor (beta chain) was retrieved from a study of T cells in tumors after PD-1 blockade. Sequencing was performed with immunoSEQ multiplex PCR; in TCRdb, only in-frame clones are kept and a portion is missing. The sample lists 55,000 to 65,000 clones, roughly 75% seen once, with under 15% in the top ten. The CDR3 runs to 13 residues. V lost 3 bases and J 11 bases, leaving 16 bases between the germline ends. This clone was counted a few times. This TCR came from a human donor with basal cell carcinoma. V gene TRBV12-3 or TRBV12-4 combines with J gene TRBJ1-1; D is perhaps TRBD1 (6 bases). The starting material was PBMCs, obtained before anti-PD-1 treatment. CDR3 in amino acids: CASSLGTSKRAFF. CDR3 nucleotides: TGTGCCAGCAGTTTGGGGACAAGCAAGCGGGCTTTCTTT.